The T cell receptor (beta chain) under discussion was sequenced for a study of T cell repertoires in cytomegalovirus infection. Only a few counts were recorded for this clonotype. Its antigen is as yet unknown. TCRdb ran MiXCR on the reads and lists one entry per CDR3 protein. This table has some 940,000 distinct CDR3 sequences, around 32% appearing once. Germline CDR1 and CDR2: MNHEY and SMNVEV (reference sequence). Trimming took off 6 bases at V and 4 bases at J, with 7 bases between the two ends. The CDR3 is 13 amino acids. Sequencing was performed on cultured CD8+ T cells from PBMCs, taken from culture after CMV antigen stimulation. The TCR comes from a human donor in good health (CMV status not recorded). Some clones in this sample may be carry-over from other donors' samples. The gene calls are TRBV27 and TRBJ2-6, with D unclear. The CDR3 sequence is CASSPIGANVLTF. The CDR3 DNA reads as TGTGCCAGCAGCCCCATAGGGGCCAACGTCCTGACTTTC. Combining the CDR3 with reference TRBV27 and TRBJ2-6 gives the whole variable domain EAQVTQNPRYLITVTGKKLTVTCSQNMNHEYMSWYRQDPGLGLRQIYYSMNVEVTDKGDVPEGYKVSRKEKRNFPLILESPSPNQTSLYFCASSPIGANVLTFGAGSRLTVL.